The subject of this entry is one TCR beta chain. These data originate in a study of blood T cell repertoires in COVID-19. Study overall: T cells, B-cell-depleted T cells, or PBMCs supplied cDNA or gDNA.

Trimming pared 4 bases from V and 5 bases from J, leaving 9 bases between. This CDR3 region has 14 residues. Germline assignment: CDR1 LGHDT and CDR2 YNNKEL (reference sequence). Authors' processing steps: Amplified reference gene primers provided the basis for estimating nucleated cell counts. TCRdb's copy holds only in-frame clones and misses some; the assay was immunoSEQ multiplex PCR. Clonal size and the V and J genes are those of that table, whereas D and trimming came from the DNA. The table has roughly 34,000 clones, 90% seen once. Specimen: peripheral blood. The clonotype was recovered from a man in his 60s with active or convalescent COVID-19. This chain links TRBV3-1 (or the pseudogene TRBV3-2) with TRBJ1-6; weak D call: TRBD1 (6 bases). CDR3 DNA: TGTGCCAGCAGCCTTCGGACAGATAATTCACCCCTCCACTTT. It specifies CASSLRTDNSPLHF.